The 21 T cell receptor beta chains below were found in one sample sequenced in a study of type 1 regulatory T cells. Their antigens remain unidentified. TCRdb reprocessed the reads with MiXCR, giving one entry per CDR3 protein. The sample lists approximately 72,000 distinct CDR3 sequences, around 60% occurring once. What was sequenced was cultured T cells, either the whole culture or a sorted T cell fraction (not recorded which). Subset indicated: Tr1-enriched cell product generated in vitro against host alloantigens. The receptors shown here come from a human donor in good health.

CDR3 in amino acids: CASSFRQGHQPQHF. DNA for the CDR3: TGTGCCAGCAGTTTTAGGCAGGGTCACCAGCCCCAGCATTTT. This chain connects TRBV12-3 or TRBV12-4 to TRBJ1-5; D might be TRBD1 (5 bases). The CDR3 contains 14 residues. V was trimmed by 3 bases and J by 7 bases, leaving 13 bases between them.

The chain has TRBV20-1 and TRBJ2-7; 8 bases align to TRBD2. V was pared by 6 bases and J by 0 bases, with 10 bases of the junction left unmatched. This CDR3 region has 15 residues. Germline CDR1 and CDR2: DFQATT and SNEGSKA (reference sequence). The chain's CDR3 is CSAPTSGSISYEQYF. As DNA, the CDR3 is TGCAGTGCCCCAACTAGCGGTAGCATCTCCTACGAGCAGTACTTC.

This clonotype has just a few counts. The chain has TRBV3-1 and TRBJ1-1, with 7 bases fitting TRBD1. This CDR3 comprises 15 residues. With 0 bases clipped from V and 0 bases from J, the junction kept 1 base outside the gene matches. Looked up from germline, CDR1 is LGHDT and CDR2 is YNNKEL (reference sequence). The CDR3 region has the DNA TGTGCCAGCAGCCAAGAGACAGGGATGAACACTGAAGCTTTCTTT. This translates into CASSQETGMNTEAFF. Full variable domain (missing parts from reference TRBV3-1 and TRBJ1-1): DTAVSQTPKYLVTQMGNDKSIKCEQNLGHDTMYWYKQDSKKFLKIMFSYNNKELIINETVPNRFSPKSPDKAHLNLHINSLELGDSAVYFCASSQETGMNTEAFFGQGTRLTVV.

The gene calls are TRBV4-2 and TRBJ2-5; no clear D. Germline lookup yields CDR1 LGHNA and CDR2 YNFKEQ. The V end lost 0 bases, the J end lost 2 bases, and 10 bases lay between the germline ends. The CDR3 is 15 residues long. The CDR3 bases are TGTGCCAGCAGCCAAGAGCGAAGGCTGCAAGAGACCCAGTACTTC. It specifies CASSQERRLQETQYF.

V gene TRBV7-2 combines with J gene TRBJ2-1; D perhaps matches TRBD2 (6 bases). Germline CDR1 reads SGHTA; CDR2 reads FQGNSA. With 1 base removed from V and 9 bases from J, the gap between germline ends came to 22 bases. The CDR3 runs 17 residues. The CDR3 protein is CASSLVVRAPGASEQFF. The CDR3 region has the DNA TGTGCCAGCAGCTTAGTCGTCCGGGCTCCGGGAGCTAGTGAGCAGTTCTTC.

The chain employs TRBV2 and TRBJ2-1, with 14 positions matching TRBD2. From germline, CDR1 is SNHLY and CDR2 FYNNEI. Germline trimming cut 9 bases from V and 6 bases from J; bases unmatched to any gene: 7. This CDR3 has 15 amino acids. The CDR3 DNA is TGTGCCAGAGGGACTAGCGGGAGCTCCGGCAATGAGCAGTTCTTC. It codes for CARGTSGSSGNEQFF.

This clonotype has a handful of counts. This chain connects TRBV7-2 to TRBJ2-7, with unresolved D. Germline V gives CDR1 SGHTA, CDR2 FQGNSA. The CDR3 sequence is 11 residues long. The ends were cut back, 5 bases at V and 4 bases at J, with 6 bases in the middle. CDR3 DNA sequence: TGTGCCAGCAGCAACACGTACGAGCAGTACTTC. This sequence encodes CASSNTYEQYF.

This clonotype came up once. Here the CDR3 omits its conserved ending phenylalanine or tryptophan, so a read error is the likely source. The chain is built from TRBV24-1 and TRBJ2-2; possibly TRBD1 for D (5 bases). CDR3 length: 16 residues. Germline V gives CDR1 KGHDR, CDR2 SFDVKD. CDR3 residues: CATSGLTDMNTGELFS. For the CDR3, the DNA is TGTGCCACCAGTGGTTTGACAGATATGAACACCGGGGAGCTGTTTTCT.

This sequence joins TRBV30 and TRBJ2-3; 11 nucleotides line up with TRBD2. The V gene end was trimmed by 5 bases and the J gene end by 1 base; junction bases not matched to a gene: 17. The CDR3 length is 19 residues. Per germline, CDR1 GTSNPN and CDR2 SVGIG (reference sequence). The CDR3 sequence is CAWSSPWKGLAGGTDTQYF. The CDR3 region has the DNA TGTGCCTGGTCTAGTCCGTGGAAAGGACTAGCGGGCGGCACAGATACGCAGTATTTT.

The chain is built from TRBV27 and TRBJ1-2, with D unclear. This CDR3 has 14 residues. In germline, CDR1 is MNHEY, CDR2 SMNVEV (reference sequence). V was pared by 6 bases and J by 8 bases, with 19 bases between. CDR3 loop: CASRPHDPPLGYTF. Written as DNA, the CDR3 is TGTGCCAGCAGACCCCACGATCCCCCACTGGGCTACACCTTC.

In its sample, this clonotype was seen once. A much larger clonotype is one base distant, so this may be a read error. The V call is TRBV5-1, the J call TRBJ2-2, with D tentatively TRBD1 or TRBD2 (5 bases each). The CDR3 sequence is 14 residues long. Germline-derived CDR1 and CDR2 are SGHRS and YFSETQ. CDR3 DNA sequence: TGCGCCAGCAGTCCGACAGCCACCACCGGGGATCTGTTTTTT. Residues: CASSPTATTGDLFF.

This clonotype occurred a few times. The CDR3 loop is CASSSFGTGGEQYF. The CDR3 nucleotides read TGCGCCAGCAGCTCATTCGGGACAGGTGGCGAGCAGTACTTC. The chain recombines TRBV5-1 with TRBJ2-7, with 8 bases matching TRBD1. V lost 3 bases to trimming and J lost 6 bases; unmatched junction nucleotides: 8. Germline values: CDR1 SGHRS, CDR2 YFSETQ. CDR3 length: 14 amino acids.

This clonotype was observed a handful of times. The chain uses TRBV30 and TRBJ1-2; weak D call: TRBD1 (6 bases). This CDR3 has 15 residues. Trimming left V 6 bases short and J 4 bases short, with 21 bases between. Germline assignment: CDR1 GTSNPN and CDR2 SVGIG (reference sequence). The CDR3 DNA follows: TGTGCCTGCCCCAAAGCCGGGGGGCTGGGCTATGGCTACACCTTC. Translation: CACPKAGGLGYGYTF.

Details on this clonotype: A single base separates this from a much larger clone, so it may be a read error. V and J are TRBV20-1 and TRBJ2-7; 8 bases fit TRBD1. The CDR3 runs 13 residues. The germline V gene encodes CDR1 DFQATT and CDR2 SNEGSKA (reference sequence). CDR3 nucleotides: TGCAGTGCCCAGGGGGACAGGACCTACGCGCAGTACTTC. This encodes CSAQGDRTYAQYF.

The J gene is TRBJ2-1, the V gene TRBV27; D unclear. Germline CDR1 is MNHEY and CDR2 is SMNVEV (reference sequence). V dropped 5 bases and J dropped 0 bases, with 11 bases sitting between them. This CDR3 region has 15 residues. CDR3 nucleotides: TGTGCCAGCAGTCTCACCAAGGACTCCTACAATGAGCAGTTCTTC. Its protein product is CASSLTKDSYNEQFF.

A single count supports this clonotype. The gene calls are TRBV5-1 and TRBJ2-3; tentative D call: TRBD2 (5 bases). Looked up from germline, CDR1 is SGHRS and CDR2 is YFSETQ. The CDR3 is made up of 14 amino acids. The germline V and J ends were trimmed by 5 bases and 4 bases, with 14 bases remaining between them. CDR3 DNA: TGCGCCAGCAGTGTATCCGGGGTGGCAGATACGCAGTATTTT. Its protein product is CASSVSGVADTQYF.

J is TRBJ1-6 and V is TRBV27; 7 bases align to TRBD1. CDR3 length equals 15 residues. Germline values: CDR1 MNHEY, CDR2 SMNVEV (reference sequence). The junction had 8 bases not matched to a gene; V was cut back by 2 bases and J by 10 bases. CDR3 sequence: CASSLTTARGSPLHF. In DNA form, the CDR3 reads TGTGCCAGCAGTTTAACGACAGCCAGGGGGTCACCCCTCCACTTT.

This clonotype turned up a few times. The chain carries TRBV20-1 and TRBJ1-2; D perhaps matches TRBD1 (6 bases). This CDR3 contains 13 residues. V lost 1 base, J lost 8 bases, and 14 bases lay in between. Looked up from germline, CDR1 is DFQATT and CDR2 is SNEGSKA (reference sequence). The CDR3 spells CSARGGQLYGYTF. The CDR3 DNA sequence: TGCAGTGCTAGAGGCGGACAGCTATACGGCTACACCTTC.

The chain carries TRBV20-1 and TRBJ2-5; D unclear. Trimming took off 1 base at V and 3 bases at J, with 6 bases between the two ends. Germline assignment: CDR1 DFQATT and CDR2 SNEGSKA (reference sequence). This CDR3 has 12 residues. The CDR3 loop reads CSARGPEETQYF. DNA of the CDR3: TGCAGTGCTAGAGGGCCTGAAGAGACCCAGTACTTC.

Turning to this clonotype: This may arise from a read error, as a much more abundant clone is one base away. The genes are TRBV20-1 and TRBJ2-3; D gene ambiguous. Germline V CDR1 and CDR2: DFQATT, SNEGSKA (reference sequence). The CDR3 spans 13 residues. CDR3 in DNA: TGCAGTGCTAGCGACTGGGCTACAGCTACGCAGTATTTT. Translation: CSASDWATATQYF.

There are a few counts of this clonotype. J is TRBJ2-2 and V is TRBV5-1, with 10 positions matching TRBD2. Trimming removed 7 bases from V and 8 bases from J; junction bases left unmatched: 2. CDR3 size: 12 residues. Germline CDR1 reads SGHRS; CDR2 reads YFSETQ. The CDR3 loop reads CASRTSGGELFF. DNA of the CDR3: TGCGCCAGCCGGACTAGCGGAGGGGAGCTGTTTTTT.